The sequence of this TCR beta chain was determined in a study of blood T cell repertoires in COVID-19. The table came from immunoSEQ multiplex PCR; TCRdb's copy has only in-frame clones and leaves some out. The sample records about 250,000 clones, nearly 90% being singletons. V was clipped by 3 bases and J by 4 bases; unmatched bases: 6. CDR3 size: 17 residues. Germline V gene sequence: CDR1 SGDLS, CDR2 YYNGEE. Sequenced: peripheral blood. The J gene is TRBJ2-1, the V gene TRBV9; 14 bases line up with TRBD2. This sequence originates from a man between 18 and 35 years old with active or convalescent COVID-19. This CDR3 is CASSASWTSGGYNEQFF. The CDR3 nucleotides read TGTGCCAGCAGCGCCTCATGGACTAGCGGGGGGTACAATGAGCAGTTCTTC. The full variable domain, with the rest looked up from reference TRBV9 and TRBJ2-1, is DSGVTQTPKHLITATGQRVTLRCSPRSGDLSVYWYQQSLDQGLQFLIQYYNGEERAKGNILERFSAQQFPDLHSELNLSSLELGDSALYFCASSASWTSGGYNEQFFGPGTRLTVL.